This T cell receptor beta chain is drawn from a study of radiotherapy plus CTLA-4 blockade in lung cancer. Background on the study: Objective responses were seen in roughly 20% of patients, disease control in approximately 30%. General observations from the study: An expansion of tumor-derived TCR clones occurred in blood after radiotherapy plus ipilimumab. Response was reportedly best predicted by early blood T cell clone dynamics, with interferon-beta.

Focal radiation with ipilimumab CTLA-4 blockade was given to patients with chemo-refractory metastatic non-small-cell lung cancer. Deletions cut 4 bases from V and 3 bases from J, with 10 bases between. CDR1 KGHSH and CDR2 LQKENI come from the germline V gene. The CDR3 has 14 residues. Assay: immunoSEQ multiplex PCR; the TCRdb copy retains only in-frame clones and omits some. The repertoire holds some 94,000 clones, with roughly 80% as singletons. Comments on this clone: Its cognate antigen is unknown.

This TCR derives from a human donor with non-small cell lung cancer that progressed on radiotherapy plus ipilimumab. The V gene is TRBV18, the J gene TRBJ2-1; D might be TRBD2 (5 bases). The sequencing used peripheral blood, collected from a patient treated with radiotherapy plus ipilimumab. CDR3 in amino acids: CASSRERSYNEQFF. The CDR3 DNA follows: TGTGCCAGCTCACGGGAGAGGAGCTACAATGAGCAGTTCTTC. Full variable domain (rest looked up from reference TRBV18 and TRBJ2-1): NAGVMQNPRHLVRRRGQEARLRCSPMKGHSHVYWYRQLPEEGLKFMVYLQKENIIDESGMPKERFSAEFPKEGPSILRIQQVVRGDSAAYFCASSRERSYNEQFFGPGTRLTVL.